These T cell receptor beta chains were read from a single sample in a study of T-cell reconstitution after alpha-beta-depleted transplantation in children. MiXCR, run by TCRdb on the PCR reads, gives a single entry per CDR3 protein. The sample has about 4,900 distinct CDR3 sequences; 25% are singletons. Sequencing was performed on PBMCs, mostly from graft donor cells, taken 60 days after TCRalphabeta/CD19-depleted stem cell transplant. The receptors stem from a boy in the first two years of life who had a stem cell transplant for SCID, so the T cells may come from the graft donor. Both conserved end residues are part of each CDR3. Each record gives: J gene, D gene, CDR3 length, V gene, clone size, CDR3 protein, CDR3 DNA. The D gene is left open where the match is weak. Only part of the rows carry a size: once, few, many, or a class if the clone is expanded.

j_call: TRBJ2-7
d_call: TRBD1
cdr3_length: 15
v_call: TRBV6-2/TRBV6-3
clone_size: .
cdr3_aa: CASSRGPTFSYEQYF
cdr3_nt: TGTGCCAGCAGTAGGGGGCCGACGTTCTCCTACGAGCAGTACTTC

j_call: TRBJ2-7
d_call: TRBD2
cdr3_length: 16
v_call: TRBV5-6
clone_size: few
cdr3_aa: CASSLAISSGSYEQYF
cdr3_nt: TGTGCCAGCAGCTTGGCCATATCTAGCGGGAGTTACGAGCAGTACTTC

j_call: TRBJ2-3
d_call: TRBD2
cdr3_length: 14
v_call: TRBV4-1
clone_size: many
cdr3_aa: CASRLAGAVDTQYF
cdr3_nt: TGCGCCAGCAGGCTAGCGGGGGCTGTGGATACGCAGTATTTT

j_call: TRBJ1-2
d_call: .
cdr3_length: 14
v_call: TRBV7-9
clone_size: many
cdr3_aa: CASSIRGRSYGYTF
cdr3_nt: TGTGCCAGCAGTATCCGAGGTCGGAGCTATGGCTACACCTTC

j_call: TRBJ1-4
d_call: .
cdr3_length: 16
v_call: TRBV3-1
clone_size: .
cdr3_aa: CASSQYSGGKDEKLFF
cdr3_nt: TGTGCCAGCAGCCAATACAGTGGGGGTAAAGATGAAAAACTGTTTTTT

j_call: TRBJ2-1
d_call: TRBD1
cdr3_length: 14
v_call: TRBV19
clone_size: medium-sized
cdr3_aa: CATLSDRGYEEQFF
cdr3_nt: TGTGCCACCCTAAGCGACAGGGGATACGAGGAGCAGTTCTTC

j_call: TRBJ2-3
d_call: .
cdr3_length: 14
v_call: TRBV18
clone_size: many
cdr3_aa: CASSPLADSGTQYF
cdr3_nt: TGTGCCAGCTCACCGCTGGCGGACTCTGGTACGCAGTATTTT

j_call: TRBJ2-1
d_call: .
cdr3_length: 13
v_call: TRBV7-2
clone_size: medium-sized
cdr3_aa: CASSPHRDNEQFF
cdr3_nt: TGTGCCAGCAGCCCCCACAGGGACAATGAGCAGTTCTTC

j_call: TRBJ1-1
d_call: TRBD1
cdr3_length: 16
v_call: TRBV9
clone_size: many
cdr3_aa: CASSHPVGRGRTEAFF
cdr3_nt: TGTGCCAGCAGCCATCCCGTCGGCAGGGGGCGTACTGAAGCTTTCTTT

j_call: TRBJ2-1
d_call: TRBD1
cdr3_length: 15
v_call: TRBV3-1
clone_size: .
cdr3_aa: CASWANRGPYNEQFF
cdr3_nt: TGTGCCAGCTGGGCCAACAGGGGACCCTACAATGAGCAGTTCTTC

j_call: TRBJ1-4
d_call: .
cdr3_length: 14
v_call: TRBV3-1
clone_size: .
cdr3_aa: CASSYSRGGEKLFF
cdr3_nt: TGTGCCAGCAGCTACAGCCGAGGGGGGGAAAAACTGTTTTTT

j_call: TRBJ2-1
d_call: .
cdr3_length: 12
v_call: TRBV7-9
clone_size: many
cdr3_aa: CASSTRSHEQFF
cdr3_nt: TGTGCCAGCAGCACCCGCTCGCATGAGCAGTTCTTC

j_call: TRBJ1-1
d_call: .
cdr3_length: 13
v_call: TRBV29-1
clone_size: medium-sized
cdr3_aa: CSVERTANTEAFF
cdr3_nt: TGCAGCGTCGAAAGGACAGCGAACACTGAAGCTTTCTTT

j_call: TRBJ1-2
d_call: TRBD1
cdr3_length: 15
v_call: TRBV28
clone_size: .
cdr3_aa: CASRQKPRQGGGYTF
cdr3_nt: TGTGCCAGCAGACAGAAGCCTAGACAGGGAGGTGGCTACACCTTC

j_call: TRBJ1-2
d_call: .
cdr3_length: 11
v_call: TRBV6-1
clone_size: medium-sized
cdr3_aa: CASGPGRRYTF
cdr3_nt: TGTGCCAGCGGCCCGGGACGTCGGTACACCTTC

j_call: TRBJ1-1
d_call: TRBD1
cdr3_length: 14
v_call: TRBV28
clone_size: many
cdr3_aa: CASSPGQGYTEAFF
cdr3_nt: TGTGCCAGCAGCCCCGGACAGGGTTACACTGAAGCTTTCTTT

j_call: TRBJ1-2
d_call: .
cdr3_length: 15
v_call: TRBV7-9
clone_size: many
cdr3_aa: CASSFPGQRNYGYTF
cdr3_nt: TGTGCCAGCAGCTTTCCGGGGCAGCGGAACTATGGCTACACCTTC

j_call: TRBJ1-3
d_call: .
cdr3_length: 16
v_call: TRBV18
clone_size: many
cdr3_aa: CASSLPGGSDGNTIYF
cdr3_nt: TGTGCCAGCTCACTCCCGGGGGGCAGCGATGGAAACACCATATATTTT

j_call: TRBJ1-5
d_call: .
cdr3_length: 13
v_call: TRBV6-2/TRBV6-3
clone_size: many
cdr3_aa: CATTRGSNQPQHF
cdr3_nt: TGTGCCACCACTAGGGGGAGCAATCAGCCCCAGCATTTT

j_call: TRBJ1-2
d_call: .
cdr3_length: 17
v_call: TRBV18
clone_size: many
cdr3_aa: CASSPLGREVRNYGYTF
cdr3_nt: TGTGCCAGCTCACCATTAGGCAGGGAGGTTAGGAACTATGGCTACACCTTC

j_call: TRBJ2-5
d_call: .
cdr3_length: 14
v_call: TRBV5-4
clone_size: many
cdr3_aa: CASSLDTLSGTQYF
cdr3_nt: TGTGCCAGCAGCTTGGACACTCTCAGCGGGACCCAGTACTTC

j_call: TRBJ2-5
d_call: TRBD2
cdr3_length: 15
v_call: TRBV3-1
clone_size: few
cdr3_aa: CACCPSGGALQTQYF
cdr3_nt: TGTGCCTGCTGCCCTAGCGGGGGGGCCTTGCAGACCCAGTACTTC

j_call: TRBJ2-7
d_call: TRBD1
cdr3_length: 15
v_call: TRBV2
clone_size: medium-sized
cdr3_aa: CASSEPGQGENEQYF
cdr3_nt: TGTGCCAGCAGTGAACCGGGACAGGGGGAAAACGAGCAGTACTTC